The clone carrying this T cell receptor (beta chain) was detected a few times. Its antigen is not identified. This entry belongs to a study of T cells in Graves' hyperthyroidism and ophthalmopathy. Germline CDR1 and CDR2: SGHAT and FQDESV (reference sequence). This CDR3 has 12 amino acids. Trimming removed 5 bases at V and 6 bases at J, with 11 bases between. Fresh peripheral blood, around 10 ml, yielded the PBMCs. The source material, RNA transcripts, was used to amplify TCR beta CDR3 regions. A set of HTBI primers served as the primers for a first-round RT-PCR of the TCR CDR3. TCRdb used MiXCR to reprocess the multiplex PCR reads, holding one entry per CDR3 protein. Of hundreds of thousands of distinct CDR3 sequences in the sample, about 20% were seen once. Study-level points and caveats: Researchers found most expanded thyroid clonotypes above 0.001 in blood as well.

The J gene is TRBJ2-7, the V gene TRBV11-1, with no clear D. The receptor comes from a man in his forties or fifties with Graves' ophthalmopathy. The specimen sequenced was blood. CDR3 loop: CASSGISGEQYF. The CDR3 DNA follows: TGTGCCAGCAGCGGGATCTCGGGCGAGCAGTACTTC.